This T cell receptor beta chain was recorded in a study of regulatory T cells in long-lasting Graves disease. Stated time point: newly diagnosed GD, antithyroid drugs for less than 3 months. Scientists built the TCR library using RNA that was extracted from PBMCs. This clonotype was observed a few times. V was pared by 3 bases and J by 2 bases, with 14 bases between. Per the germline V gene, CDR1 is MNHNS and CDR2 is SASEGT. This CDR3 contains 15 residues. Building the TCR beta libraries relied on iRepertoire HTBI primers, and CDR3 regions underwent Arm-PCR. TCRdb used MiXCR to reprocess the multiplex PCR reads, holding one entry per CDR3 protein. The profile shows 350,000 to 550,000 distinct CDR3 sequences, roughly 17% of them singletons. The sample was also reused in another study, on T cells in Graves' hyperthyroidism and ophthalmopathy. Per that study: Patients were excluded because of uncontrolled infection, other autoimmune disease, pregnancy or lactation. An initial round of RT-PCR targeting the TCR CDR3 relied on the HTBI primer set.

The clonotype comes from a woman between 18 and 29 years old with Graves disease. The rearrangement links TRBV6-1 to TRBJ2-7, with D uncertain. The specimen was peripheral blood mononuclear cells (PBMCs), collected at new diagnosis, from a patient treated with antithyroid drugs. This chain's CDR3 is CASSDSAPGAYEQYF. The CDR3 region has the DNA TGTGCCAGCAGTGACTCCGCCCCGGGTGCCTACGAGCAGTACTTC.